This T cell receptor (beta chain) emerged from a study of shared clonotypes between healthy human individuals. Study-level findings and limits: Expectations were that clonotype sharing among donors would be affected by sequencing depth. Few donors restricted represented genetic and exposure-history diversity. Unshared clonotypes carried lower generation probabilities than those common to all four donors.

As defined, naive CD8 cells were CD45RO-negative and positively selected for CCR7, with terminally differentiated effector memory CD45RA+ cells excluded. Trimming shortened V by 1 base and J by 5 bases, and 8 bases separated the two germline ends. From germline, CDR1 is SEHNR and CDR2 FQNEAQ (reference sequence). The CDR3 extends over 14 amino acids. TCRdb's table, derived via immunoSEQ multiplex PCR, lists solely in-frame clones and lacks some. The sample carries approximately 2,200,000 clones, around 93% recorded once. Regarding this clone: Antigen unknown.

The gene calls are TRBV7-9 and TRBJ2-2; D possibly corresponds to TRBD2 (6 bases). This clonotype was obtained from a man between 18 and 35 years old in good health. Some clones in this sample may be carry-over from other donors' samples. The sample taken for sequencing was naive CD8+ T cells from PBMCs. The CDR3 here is CASSLVAGTGELFF. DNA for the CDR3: TGTGCCAGCAGCTTAGTTGCGGGGACCGGGGAGCTGTTTTTT.